A selection of T cell receptor beta chains follows, all from one sample in a study of blood T cell repertoires in COVID-19. Produced via immunoSEQ multiplex PCR; TCRdb's table is partial and in-frame only. The sample lists around 330,000 clones, less than 85% occurring once. What was sequenced was PBMCs or T cells enriched from blood (not recorded which). The receptors were gathered from a woman aged 30 to 39 who had been exposed to COVID-19. The CDR3 runs from the conserved cysteine through the conserved F or W. Each record gives: D gene, clone size, J gene, V gene, CDR3 protein, CDR3 DNA. A D gene is named only where the DNA matches it firmly. Expanded clones are given a class, and other clones once, few, many or no size at all.

D gene: -; clone size: -; J gene: TRBJ1-5; V gene: TRBV3-1/TRBV3-2; CDR3 protein: CASSQDVSSNQPQHF; CDR3 DNA: TGTGCCAGCAGCCAAGATGTGAGTAGCAATCAGCCCCAGCATTTT
D gene: -; clone size: -; J gene: TRBJ2-1; V gene: TRBV11-2; CDR3 protein: CASSLVGSSYNEQFF; CDR3 DNA: TGTGCCAGCAGCTTAGTTGGGAGCTCCTACAATGAGCAGTTCTTC
D gene: TRBD1; clone size: -; J gene: TRBJ2-7; V gene: TRBV2; CDR3 protein: CASSTTGVEQYF; CDR3 DNA: TGTGCCAGCAGTACGACAGGGGTCGAGCAGTACTTC
D gene: TRBD1; clone size: -; J gene: TRBJ2-7; V gene: TRBV5-6; CDR3 protein: CASSLYRGGNEQYF; CDR3 DNA: TGTGCCAGCAGCTTGTACAGGGGTGGGAACGAGCAGTACTTC
D gene: TRBD1; clone size: -; J gene: TRBJ1-1; V gene: TRBV9; CDR3 protein: CASSATGGVTEAFF; CDR3 DNA: TGTGCCAGCAGCGCGACAGGGGGCGTAACTGAAGCTTTCTTT
D gene: TRBD2; clone size: -; J gene: TRBJ2-1; V gene: TRBV7-3; CDR3 protein: CASSPTVAGGLNEQFF; CDR3 DNA: TGTGCCAGCAGTCCCACGGTGGCGGGGGGTCTGAATGAGCAGTTCTTC
D gene: -; clone size: -; J gene: TRBJ1-5; V gene: TRBV11-2; CDR3 protein: CASSLPAGGNQPQHF; CDR3 DNA: TGTGCCAGCAGCTTACCAGCGGGTGGCAATCAGCCCCAGCATTTT
D gene: TRBD1; clone size: -; J gene: TRBJ1-5; V gene: TRBV7-6; CDR3 protein: CASSLAPGTGTGTGQPQHF; CDR3 DNA: TGTGCCAGCAGCTTAGCGCCCGGGACAGGGACCGGGACAGGACAGCCCCAGCATTTT
D gene: -; clone size: -; J gene: TRBJ2-6; V gene: TRBV19; CDR3 protein: CASSSRGNGANVLTF; CDR3 DNA: TGTGCCAGTAGTTCACGGGGGAATGGGGCCAACGTCCTGACTTTC
D gene: -; clone size: -; J gene: TRBJ2-7; V gene: TRBV27; CDR3 protein: CASSPGGGSYEQYF; CDR3 DNA: TGTGCCAGCAGTCCCGGAGGCGGGTCCTACGAGCAGTACTTC
D gene: -; clone size: -; J gene: TRBJ1-4; V gene: TRBV28; CDR3 protein: CASSWPATNEKLFF; CDR3 DNA: TGTGCCAGCAGTTGGCCTGCAACTAATGAAAAACTGTTTTTT
D gene: -; clone size: once; J gene: TRBJ1-2; V gene: TRBV2; CDR3 protein: CASSVNIGGYTF; CDR3 DNA: TGTGCCAGCAGTGTGAATATCGGGGGCTACACCTTC
D gene: -; clone size: -; J gene: TRBJ1-3; V gene: TRBV28; CDR3 protein: CASSSGVMTGNTIYF; CDR3 DNA: TGTGCCAGCAGTTCGGGGGTAATGACTGGAAACACCATATATTTT
D gene: TRBD1; clone size: -; J gene: TRBJ1-1; V gene: TRBV10-3; CDR3 protein: CAIKRGTGMNTEAFF; CDR3 DNA: TGTGCCATCAAAAGGGGGACAGGGATGAACACTGAAGCTTTCTTT
D gene: TRBD2; clone size: -; J gene: TRBJ2-4; V gene: TRBV18; CDR3 protein: CASSPIAGGIAKNIQYF; CDR3 DNA: TGTGCCAGCTCACCAATAGCGGGGGGAATAGCCAAAAACATTCAGTACTTC
D gene: TRBD1; clone size: -; J gene: TRBJ1-6; V gene: TRBV7-2; CDR3 protein: CASSFEGASPLHF; CDR3 DNA: TGTGCCAGCAGCTTTGAGGGGGCTTCACCCCTCCACTTT
D gene: -; clone size: once; J gene: TRBJ1-5; V gene: TRBV11-2; CDR3 protein: CASSLDRGFGQPQHF; CDR3 DNA: TGTGCCAGCAGCTTAGATAGAGGGTTCGGCCAGCCCCAGCATTTT
D gene: -; clone size: -; J gene: TRBJ1-2; V gene: TRBV12-3/TRBV12-4; CDR3 protein: CATSLGYTF; CDR3 DNA: TGTGCCACCAGTCTGGGCTACACCTTC
D gene: TRBD1; clone size: many; J gene: TRBJ1-3; V gene: TRBV4-1; CDR3 protein: CASSQDPGTGAGNTIYF; CDR3 DNA: TGCGCCAGCAGCCAAGATCCTGGCACAGGGGCTGGAAACACCATATATTTT
D gene: -; clone size: -; J gene: TRBJ2-1; V gene: TRBV4-1; CDR3 protein: CASSHTGVQYNEQFF; CDR3 DNA: TGCGCCAGCAGCCATACGGGAGTTCAGTACAATGAGCAGTTCTTC
D gene: TRBD1; clone size: -; J gene: TRBJ2-6; V gene: TRBV7-9; CDR3 protein: CASSLTGSGANVLTF; CDR3 DNA: TGTGCCAGCAGCTTGACAGGGTCTGGGGCCAACGTCCTGACTTTC
D gene: TRBD1; clone size: -; J gene: TRBJ1-4; V gene: TRBV18; CDR3 protein: CASGSSQGQEKLFF; CDR3 DNA: TGTGCCAGCGGATCCTCGCAGGGACAGGAAAAACTGTTTTTT
D gene: -; clone size: once; J gene: TRBJ1-4; V gene: TRBV19; CDR3 protein: CASKQSTVATNEKLFF; CDR3 DNA: TGTGCCAGTAAACAGTCGACAGTTGCAACTAATGAAAAACTGTTTTTT
D gene: TRBD1; clone size: -; J gene: TRBJ1-4; V gene: TRBV18; CDR3 protein: CASSRAQGEKLFF; CDR3 DNA: TGTGCCAGCTCGAGGGCACAGGGGGAAAAACTGTTTTTT
D gene: -; clone size: -; J gene: TRBJ2-2; V gene: TRBV11-3; CDR3 protein: CASSLASRGTGELFF; CDR3 DNA: TGTGCCAGCAGCTTAGCCTCTAGGGGCACCGGGGAGCTGTTTTTT
D gene: TRBD1; clone size: -; J gene: TRBJ1-2; V gene: TRBV19; CDR3 protein: CASSQTEYGTGVYTF; CDR3 DNA: TGTGCCAGTAGTCAAACGGAGTACGGGACAGGGGTCTACACCTTC
D gene: TRBD1; clone size: -; J gene: TRBJ1-2; V gene: TRBV7-2; CDR3 protein: CASSLEGTGGGYTF; CDR3 DNA: TGTGCCAGCAGCTTAGAAGGGACAGGAGGAGGCTACACCTTC
D gene: -; clone size: -; J gene: TRBJ1-1; V gene: TRBV19; CDR3 protein: CASSTGLSEAFF; CDR3 DNA: TGTGCCAGTTCTACAGGGTTGTCGGAAGCTTTCTTT
D gene: TRBD2; clone size: -; J gene: TRBJ2-3; V gene: TRBV20-1; CDR3 protein: CSASVLKLTSGSSTDTQYF; CDR3 DNA: TGCAGTGCTAGTGTTCTAAAATTAACGAGCGGGAGTAGCACAGATACGCAGTATTTT
D gene: TRBD1; clone size: -; J gene: TRBJ1-1; V gene: TRBV12-3/TRBV12-4; CDR3 protein: CASKQTGVEF; CDR3 DNA: TGTGCCAGCAAACAAACAGGGGTAGAATTT
D gene: TRBD1; clone size: -; J gene: TRBJ1-5; V gene: TRBV27; CDR3 protein: CASSLEGAGLQPQHF; CDR3 DNA: TGTGCCAGCAGTTTAGAGGGGGCTGGGCTCCAGCCCCAGCATTTT
D gene: TRBD1; clone size: -; J gene: TRBJ1-2; V gene: TRBV7-3; CDR3 protein: CASSLSGQGGGYTF; CDR3 DNA: TGTGCCAGCAGCTTATCGGGACAGGGGGGTGGCTACACCTTC
D gene: TRBD2; clone size: -; J gene: TRBJ2-3; V gene: TRBV5-1; CDR3 protein: CASSSLDSGGSTDTQYF; CDR3 DNA: TGCGCCAGCAGCTCCCTCGATAGCGGGGGTTCAACAGATACGCAGTATTTT
D gene: TRBD1; clone size: -; J gene: TRBJ1-2; V gene: TRBV5-5; CDR3 protein: CASSLEGQGDYGYTF; CDR3 DNA: TGTGCCAGCAGCTTGGAAGGACAGGGGGACTATGGCTACACCTTC
D gene: -; clone size: -; J gene: TRBJ1-3; V gene: TRBV18; CDR3 protein: CASSRGQTSGNTIYF; CDR3 DNA: TGTGCCAGCTCACGAGGACAGACCTCTGGAAACACCATATATTTT
D gene: TRBD1; clone size: few; J gene: TRBJ1-1; V gene: TRBV19; CDR3 protein: CASSIDETGGPTEAFF; CDR3 DNA: TGTGCCAGTAGTATAGATGAAACAGGGGGCCCCACTGAAGCTTTCTTT
D gene: -; clone size: -; J gene: TRBJ1-2; V gene: TRBV19; CDR3 protein: CASTLGKGGLNYGYTF; CDR3 DNA: TGTGCCAGTACCCTAGGGAAGGGAGGACTCAACTATGGCTACACCTTC
D gene: TRBD1; clone size: -; J gene: TRBJ2-5; V gene: TRBV5-1; CDR3 protein: CASSQGTGGYQETQYF; CDR3 DNA: TGCGCCAGCAGCCAAGGGACAGGGGGATACCAAGAGACCCAGTACTTC
D gene: TRBD1; clone size: -; J gene: TRBJ1-4; V gene: TRBV6-1; CDR3 protein: CASSEGQGGEKLFF; CDR3 DNA: TGTGCCAGCAGTGAAGGACAGGGAGGTGAAAAACTGTTTTTT
D gene: TRBD1; clone size: once; J gene: TRBJ1-6; V gene: TRBV6-2/TRBV6-3; CDR3 protein: CASSSTGVNNSPLHF; CDR3 DNA: TGTGCCAGCAGTTCGACAGGGGTGAATAATTCACCCCTCCACTTT
D gene: TRBD2; clone size: -; J gene: TRBJ2-1; V gene: TRBV27; CDR3 protein: CASSGTSGSYNEQFF; CDR3 DNA: TGTGCCAGCAGTGGGACTAGCGGTTCCTACAATGAGCAGTTCTTC
D gene: -; clone size: -; J gene: TRBJ1-6; V gene: TRBV5-6; CDR3 protein: CASSFTTANSPLHF; CDR3 DNA: TGTGCCAGCAGCTTTACGACAGCTAATTCACCCCTCCACTTT